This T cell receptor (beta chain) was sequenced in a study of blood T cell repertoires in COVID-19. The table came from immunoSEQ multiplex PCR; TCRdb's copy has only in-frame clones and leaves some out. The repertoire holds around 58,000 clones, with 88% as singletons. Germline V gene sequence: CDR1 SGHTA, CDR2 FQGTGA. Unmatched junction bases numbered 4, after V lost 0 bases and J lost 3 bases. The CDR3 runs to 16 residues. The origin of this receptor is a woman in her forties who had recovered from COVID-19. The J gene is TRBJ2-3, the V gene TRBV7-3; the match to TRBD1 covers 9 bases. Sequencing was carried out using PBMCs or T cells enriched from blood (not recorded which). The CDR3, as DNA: TGTGCCAGCAGCTTAACGGGACAGGGAACTACAGATACGCAGTATTTT. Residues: CASSLTGQGTTDTQYF.